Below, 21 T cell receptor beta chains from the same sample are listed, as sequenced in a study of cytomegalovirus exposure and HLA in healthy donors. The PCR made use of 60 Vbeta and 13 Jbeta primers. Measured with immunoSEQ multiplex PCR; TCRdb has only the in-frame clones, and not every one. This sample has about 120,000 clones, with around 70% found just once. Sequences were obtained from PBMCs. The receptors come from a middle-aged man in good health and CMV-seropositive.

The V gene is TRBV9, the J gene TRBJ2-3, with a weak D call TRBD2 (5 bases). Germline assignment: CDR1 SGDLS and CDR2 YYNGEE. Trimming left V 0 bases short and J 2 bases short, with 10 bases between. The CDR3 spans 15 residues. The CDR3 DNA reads TGTGCCAGCAGCGTAGCGAGCGGTAACACAGATACGCAGTATTTT. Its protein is CASSVASGNTDTQYF.

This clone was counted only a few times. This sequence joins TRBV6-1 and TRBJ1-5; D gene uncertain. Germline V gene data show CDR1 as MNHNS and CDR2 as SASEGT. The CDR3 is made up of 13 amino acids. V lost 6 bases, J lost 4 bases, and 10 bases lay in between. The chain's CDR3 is CASSQFPNQPQHF. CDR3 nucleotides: TGTGCCAGCAGCCAGTTTCCTAATCAGCCCCAGCATTTT.

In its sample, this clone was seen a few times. The CDR3 coding sequence is TGCGCCAGCAGCTTGGCACAGACCAGCACAGATACGCAGTATTTT. It is translated as CASSLAQTSTDTQYF. The chain links TRBV5-1 to TRBJ2-3; D not certain. Looked up from germline, CDR1 is SGHRS and CDR2 is YFSETQ. The CDR3 contains 15 residues. Trimming stripped 0 bases from V and 0 bases from J, with 8 bases between.

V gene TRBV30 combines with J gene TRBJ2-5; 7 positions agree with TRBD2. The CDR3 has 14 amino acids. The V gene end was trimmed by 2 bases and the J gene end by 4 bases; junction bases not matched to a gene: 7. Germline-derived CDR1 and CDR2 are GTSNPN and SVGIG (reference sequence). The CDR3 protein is CAWSKGGAGETQYF. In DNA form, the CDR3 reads TGTGCCTGGAGTAAGGGAGGGGCCGGAGAGACCCAGTACTTC.

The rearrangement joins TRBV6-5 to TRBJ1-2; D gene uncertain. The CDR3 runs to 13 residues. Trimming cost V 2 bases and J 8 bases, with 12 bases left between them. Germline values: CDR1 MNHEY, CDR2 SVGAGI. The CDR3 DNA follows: TGTGCCAGCAGTTACCACGGGATTTCGGGCTACACCTTC. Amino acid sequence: CASSYHGISGYTF.

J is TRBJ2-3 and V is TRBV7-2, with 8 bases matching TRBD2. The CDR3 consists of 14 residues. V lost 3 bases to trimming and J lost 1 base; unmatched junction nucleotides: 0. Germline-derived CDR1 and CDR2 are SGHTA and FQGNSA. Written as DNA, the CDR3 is TGTGCCAGCAGCTTTAGCGGGGGCACAGATACGCAGTATTTT. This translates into CASSFSGGTDTQYF.

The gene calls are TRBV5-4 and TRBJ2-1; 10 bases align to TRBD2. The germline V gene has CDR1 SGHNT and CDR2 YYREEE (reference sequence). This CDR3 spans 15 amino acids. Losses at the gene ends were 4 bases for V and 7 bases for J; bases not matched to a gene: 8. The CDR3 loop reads CASSSGTSAVNEQFF. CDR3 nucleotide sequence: TGTGCCAGCAGCAGCGGGACTAGCGCAGTTAATGAGCAGTTCTTC.

The CDR3 sequence is CASSLRGQGSGTQYF. CDR3 bases: TGCGCCAGCAGCTTGCGGGGACAGGGGAGCGGTACGCAGTATTTT. The genes are TRBV5-1 and TRBJ2-3, with 10 nucleotides matching TRBD1. There are 15 residues in the CDR3. J lost 8 bases, V lost 1 base, and 7 bases had no gene match. CDR1 SGHRS and CDR2 YFSETQ come from the germline V gene.

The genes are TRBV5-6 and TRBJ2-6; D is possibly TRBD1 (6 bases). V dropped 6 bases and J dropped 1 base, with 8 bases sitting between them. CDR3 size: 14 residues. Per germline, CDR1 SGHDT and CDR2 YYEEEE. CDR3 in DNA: TGTGCCAGCAAACAGGGATCTGGGGCCAACGTCCTGACTTTC. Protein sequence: CASKQGSGANVLTF.

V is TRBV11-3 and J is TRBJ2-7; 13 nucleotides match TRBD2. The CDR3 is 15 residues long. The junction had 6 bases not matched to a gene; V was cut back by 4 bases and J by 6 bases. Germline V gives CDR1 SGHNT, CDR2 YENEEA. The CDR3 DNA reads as TGTGCCAGCAGCTCCGGGACTAGCGGGACGGTCGAGCAGTACTTC. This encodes CASSSGTSGTVEQYF. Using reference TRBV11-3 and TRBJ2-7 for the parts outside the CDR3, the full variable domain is EAGVVQSPRYKIIEKKQPVAFWCNPISGHNTLYWYLQNLGQGPELLIRYENEEAVDDSQLPKDRFSAERLKGVDSTLKIQPAELGDSAVYLCASSSGTSGTVEQYFGPGTRLTVT.

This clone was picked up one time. The CDR3: CASSTRTGRSYEQYF. DNA of the CDR3: TGCGCCAGCAGCACCCGGACAGGGAGGTCCTACGAGCAGTACTTC. This sequence joins TRBV5-1 and TRBJ2-7, with TRBD1 identical over 8 bases. CDR1 is SGHRS, CDR2 YFSETQ, per germline. This CDR3 contains 15 residues. V dropped 4 bases and J dropped 1; count of bases not matched to a gene: 7.

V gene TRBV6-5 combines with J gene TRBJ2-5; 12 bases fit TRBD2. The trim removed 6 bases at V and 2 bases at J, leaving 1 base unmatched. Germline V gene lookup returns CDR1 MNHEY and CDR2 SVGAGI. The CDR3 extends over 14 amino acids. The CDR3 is CASRTSGGQETQYF. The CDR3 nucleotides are TGTGCCAGCAGGACTAGCGGGGGACAAGAGACCCAGTACTTC.

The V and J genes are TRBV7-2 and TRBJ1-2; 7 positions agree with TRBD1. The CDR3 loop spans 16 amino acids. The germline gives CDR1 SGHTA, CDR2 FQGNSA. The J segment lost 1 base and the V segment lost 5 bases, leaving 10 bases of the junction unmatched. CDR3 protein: CASSLIGQANNYGYTF. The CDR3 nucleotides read TGTGCCAGCAGCCTCATCGGACAGGCGAATAACTATGGCTACACCTTC.

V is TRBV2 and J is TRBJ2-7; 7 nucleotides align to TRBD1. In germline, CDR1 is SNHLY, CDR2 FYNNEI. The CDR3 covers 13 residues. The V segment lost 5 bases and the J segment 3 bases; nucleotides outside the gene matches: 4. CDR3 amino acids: CASSLTGNYEQYF. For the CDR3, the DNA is TGTGCCAGCAGTCTGACAGGGAACTACGAGCAGTACTTC.

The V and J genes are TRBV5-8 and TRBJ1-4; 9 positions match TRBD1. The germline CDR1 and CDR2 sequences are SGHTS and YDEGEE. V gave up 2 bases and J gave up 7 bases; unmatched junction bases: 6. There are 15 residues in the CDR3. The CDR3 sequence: CASSLSTGGREKLFF. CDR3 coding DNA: TGTGCCAGCAGCTTATCGACAGGGGGACGTGAAAAACTGTTTTTT.

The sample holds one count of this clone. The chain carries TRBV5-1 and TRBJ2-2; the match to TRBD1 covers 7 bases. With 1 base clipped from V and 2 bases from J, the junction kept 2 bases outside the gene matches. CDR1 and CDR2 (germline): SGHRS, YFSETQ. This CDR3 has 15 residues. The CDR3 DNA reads TGCGCCAGCAGCTTGCCAGGGGGAAACACCGGGGAGCTGTTTTTT. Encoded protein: CASSLPGGNTGELFF. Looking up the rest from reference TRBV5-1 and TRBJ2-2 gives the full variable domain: KAGVTQTPRYLIKTRGQQVTLSCSPISGHRSVSWYQQTPGQGLQFLFEYFSETQRNKGNFPGRFSGRQFSNSRSEMNVSTLELGDSALYLCASSLPGGNTGELFFGEGSRLTVL.

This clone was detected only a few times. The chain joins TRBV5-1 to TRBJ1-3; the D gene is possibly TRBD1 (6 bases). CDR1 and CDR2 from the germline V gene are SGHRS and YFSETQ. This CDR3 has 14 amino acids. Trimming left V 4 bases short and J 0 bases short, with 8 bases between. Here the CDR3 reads CASSGGASGNTIYF. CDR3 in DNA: TGCGCCAGCAGCGGGGGGGCCTCTGGAAACACCATATATTTT.

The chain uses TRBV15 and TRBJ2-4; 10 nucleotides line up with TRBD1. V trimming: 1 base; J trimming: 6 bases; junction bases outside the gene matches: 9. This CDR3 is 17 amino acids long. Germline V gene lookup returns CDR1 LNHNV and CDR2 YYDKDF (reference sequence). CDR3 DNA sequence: TGTGCCACCAGCAGAGCTCCTGACAGGGGGCGCGGAAACATTCAGTACTTC. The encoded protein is CATSRAPDRGRGNIQYF.

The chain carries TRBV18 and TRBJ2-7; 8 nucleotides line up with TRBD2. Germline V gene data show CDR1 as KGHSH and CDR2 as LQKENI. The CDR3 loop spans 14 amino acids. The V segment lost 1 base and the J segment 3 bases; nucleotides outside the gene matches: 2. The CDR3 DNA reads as TGTGCCAGCTCACCACAGCGGGAGCACTACGAGCAGTACTTC. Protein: CASSPQREHYEQYF.

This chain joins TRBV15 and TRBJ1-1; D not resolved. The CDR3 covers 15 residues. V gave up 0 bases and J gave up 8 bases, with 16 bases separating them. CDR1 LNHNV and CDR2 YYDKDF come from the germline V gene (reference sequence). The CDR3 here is CATSRDGAARGEAFF. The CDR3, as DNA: TGTGCCACCAGCAGAGATGGTGCAGCCCGGGGAGAAGCTTTCTTT.

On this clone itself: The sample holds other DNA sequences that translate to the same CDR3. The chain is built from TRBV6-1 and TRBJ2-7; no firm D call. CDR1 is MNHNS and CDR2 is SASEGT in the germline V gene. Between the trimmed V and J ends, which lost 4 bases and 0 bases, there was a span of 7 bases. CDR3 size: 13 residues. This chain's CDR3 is CASSAASSYEQYF. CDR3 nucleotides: TGTGCCAGCAGTGCAGCGAGCTCCTACGAGCAGTACTTC.